These 12 T cell receptor beta chains were all obtained from the same sample, sequenced in a study of control samples from healthy donors and cancer patients. Repertoires were generated with immunoSEQ multiplex PCR, while TCRdb's copy carries only in-frame clones and drops some. Of 150,000 or so clones in the sample, about 93% are singletons; the top ten hold under 2.5%. Specimen: blood. These receptors were taken from a man in his forties or fifties in good health.

This clone appeared once. The chain combines TRBV7-9 with TRBJ1-5, with TRBD1 matching over 7 bases. With V trimmed by 8 bases and J by 4 bases, 5 bases remained unmatched. The germline V gene has CDR1 SEHNR and CDR2 FQNEAQ (reference sequence). The CDR3 has 13 amino acids. This chain's CDR3 is CASGRDRNQPQHF. Written as DNA, the CDR3 is TGTGCCAGCGGCCGGGACAGAAATCAGCCCCAGCATTTT.

The chain couples TRBV19 to TRBJ1-5; D uncertain. This CDR3 contains 18 residues. CDR1 is LNHDA and CDR2 is SQIVND in the germline V gene (reference sequence). V shed 5 bases and J shed 2 bases, with 22 bases lying between them. The CDR3 region is CASSHPGPGNGGNQPQHF. As DNA, the CDR3 is TGTGCCAGTAGTCACCCGGGCCCCGGCAATGGGGGCAATCAGCCCCAGCATTTT.

In DNA form, the CDR3 reads TGTGCCAGCAGCCAAACAGGGTTTAGGTATTTT. Translated: CASSQTGFRYF. The chain couples TRBV28 to TRBJ2-3; D is possibly TRBD1 (6 bases). This CDR3 is 11 amino acids long. V dropped 6 bases and J dropped 14 bases, with 15 bases sitting between them. Germline V gene lookup returns CDR1 MDHEN and CDR2 SYDVKM.

The chain has TRBV9 and TRBJ2-2; the match to TRBD2 covers 8 bases. V shed 4 bases and J 5 bases; nucleotides not matched to a gene: 25. The CDR3 consists of 21 residues. Per the germline V gene, CDR1 is SGDLS and CDR2 is YYNGEE. The CDR3 nucleotides are TGTGCCAGCAGCACCCCAGTTGGTAGCGGGACGGACGGAGTAAGGACCGGGGAGCTGTTTTTT. Protein: CASSTPVGSGTDGVRTGELFF.

The gene calls are TRBV7-9 and TRBJ2-1, with 10 bases identical to TRBD2. The germline V gene has CDR1 SEHNR and CDR2 FQNEAQ (reference sequence). V lost 5 bases to trimming and J lost 8 bases; unmatched junction nucleotides: 12. CDR3 length: 16 amino acids. The CDR3 DNA follows: TGTGCCAGCAGCCGGGGGAGCGGGAGGGTCGAGGATGAGCAGTTCTTC. Its translation is CASSRGSGRVEDEQFF. Drawing the rest from reference TRBV7-9 and TRBJ2-1, the complete variable domain is DTGVSQNPRHKITKRGQNVTFRCDPISEHNRLYWYRQTLGQGPEFLTYFQNEAQLEKSRLLSDRFSAERPKGSFSTLEIQRTEQGDSAMYLCASSRGSGRVEDEQFFGPGTRLTVL.

The chain employs TRBV6-5 and TRBJ2-3, with D possibly TRBD1 on 5 matching bases. V lost 2 bases, J lost 2 bases, and 14 bases lay in between. CDR3 length equals 16 residues. Germline-derived CDR1 and CDR2 are MNHEY and SVGAGI. As DNA, the CDR3 is TGTGCCAGCAGTTACCACCGACAGACACCCACAGATACGCAGTATTTT. As protein: CASSYHRQTPTDTQYF.

This chain connects TRBV6-5 to TRBJ2-7; 9 bases map to TRBD1. The V gene's germline CDR1 is MNHEY and CDR2 SVGAGI. CDR3 length: 14 amino acids. J was trimmed by 2 bases and V by 6 bases; bases with no gene match: 5. The CDR3 region has the DNA TGTGCCAGCAGCCTGGACAGGGGCCCCTACGAGCAGTACTTC. Protein sequence: CASSLDRGPYEQYF.

This clone appeared once. This chain joins TRBV11-2 and TRBJ2-5; the D is unclear. Germline CDR1 SGHAT, CDR2 FQNNGV. V was trimmed by 1 base and J by 4 bases, leaving 10 bases between them. The CDR3 is 14 amino acids. The CDR3 protein is CASSLGATRETQYF. CDR3 in DNA: TGTGCCAGCAGCTTAGGGGCTACAAGAGAGACCCAGTACTTC.

The table lists this clone with a count of one. The gene calls are TRBV4-2 and TRBJ2-3, with 8 bases lining up with TRBD2. The V gene's germline CDR1 is LGHNA and CDR2 YNFKEQ. V shed 4 bases, J shed 4 bases, and the junction held 7 bases outside the gene matches. The CDR3 extends over 15 amino acids. The CDR3 coding sequence is TGTGCCAGCAGCCTTCAGCGGGAGAGGGCAGATACGCAGTATTTT. Its translation: CASSLQRERADTQYF.

The CDR3 here is CASSLGTGGIGGELFF. The CDR3 nucleotides read TGCGCCAGCAGCCTCGGGACAGGGGGTATCGGCGGGGAGCTGTTTTTT. The J gene is TRBJ2-2, the V gene TRBV5-1, with TRBD1 identical over 11 bases. This CDR3 region has 16 residues. V was clipped by 4 bases and J by 7 bases; unmatched bases: 9. Germline assignment: CDR1 SGHRS and CDR2 YFSETQ.

V gene TRBV24-1 combines with J gene TRBJ1-5; a weak D match, TRBD1 (5 bases). The CDR3 extends over 17 amino acids. V lost 3 bases and J lost 1, with 15 bases in between. The V gene's germline CDR1 is KGHDR and CDR2 SFDVKD. The CDR3 is CATSDSPGRGSNQPQHF. The DNA for the CDR3 is TGTGCCACCAGTGATAGCCCGGGCCGGGGCAGCAATCAGCCCCAGCATTTT.

The genes are TRBV5-1 and TRBJ1-4; tentatively, D is TRBD1 (6 bases). Looked up from germline, CDR1 is SGHRS and CDR2 is YFSETQ. The CDR3 is 15 residues long. V lost 4 bases and J 5 bases, leaving 15 bases between the germline ends. CDR3 amino acids: CASSEDSFLNEKLFF. The CDR3 coding sequence is TGCGCCAGCAGCGAGGACAGTTTCCTAAATGAAAAACTGTTTTTT.